Following are 26 T cell receptor beta chains from one sample sequenced in a study of low-dose radiotherapy and immunotherapy resistance in tumors. As to time point: before trial treatment. TRAV- and TRBV-specific primers were used for first-strand cDNA, which covered alpha and beta chains. With a constant-region primer and a V-primer adapter, TCRs were subjected to approximately 18 PCR cycles of amplification. TCRdb re-derived calls from the reads in MiXCR, one entry per CDR3 protein. The repertoire includes tens of thousands of distinct CDR3 sequences, about 18% of them detected once, and less than 3.5% sits in the top ten. The specimen comprised PBMCs, sampled before treatment. All receptors derive from a male donor with prostate cancer.

This sequence joins TRBV30 and TRBJ2-1, with TRBD1 matching over 8 bases. CDR1 is GTSNPN, CDR2 SVGIG, per germline (reference sequence). J gave up 6 bases and V 1 base, and 5 bases lay outside the gene matches. The CDR3 totals 14 residues. CDR3 protein: CAWSAGQGGNEQFF. As DNA, the CDR3 is TGTGCCTGGAGTGCCGGACAGGGTGGCAATGAGCAGTTCTTC.

This clonotype occurred many times. The CDR3 DNA is TGTGCCAGCAGTTACGGTCAAATTAATTCACCCCTCCACTTT. It specifies CASSYGQINSPLHF. The V gene is TRBV6-6, the J gene TRBJ1-6; D is undetermined. V lost 2 bases and J 6 bases, leaving 8 bases between the germline ends. The germline CDR1 and CDR2 sequences are MNHNY and SVGAGI (reference sequence). This CDR3 has 14 residues.

This clonotype was seen only a few times. The chain carries TRBV6-1 and TRBJ2-5; 11 bases map to TRBD2. The V and J ends lost 4 bases and 5 bases, in that order; junction bases with no gene match: 6. There are 15 residues in the CDR3. Germline V gene data show CDR1 as MNHNS and CDR2 as SASEGT. The CDR3, as DNA: TGTGCCAGCAGTGTCCTACTAGCGGGGGATGAGACCCAGTACTTC. As protein: CASSVLLAGDETQYF.

This clonotype has a count of ten or more. This chain uses TRBV2 with TRBJ1-1; D uncertain. This CDR3 has 14 residues. Trimming removed 2 bases from V and 0 bases from J, with 7 bases in between. Germline V gives CDR1 SNHLY, CDR2 FYNNEI. The DNA for the CDR3 is TGTGCCAGCAGTGAATATAACTTGAACACTGAAGCTTTCTTT. Translating it yields CASSEYNLNTEAFF. The whole variable domain, remainder taken from reference TRBV2 and TRBJ1-1, is EPEVTQTPSHQVTQMGQEVILRCVPISNHLYFYWYRQILGQKVEFLVSFYNNEISEKSEIFDDQFSVERPDGSNFTLKIRSTKLEDSAMYFCASSEYNLNTEAFFGQGTRLTVV.

The chain joins TRBV5-1 to TRBJ2-7; a possible D gene is TRBD2 (6 bases). The CDR3 contains 14 residues. Germline values: CDR1 SGHRS, CDR2 YFSETQ. The V end was cut by 4 bases, the J end by 2 bases, with 13 bases between. The CDR3 is CASSRDSTTYEQYF. CDR3 DNA sequence: TGCGCCAGCAGCCGGGACTCGACTACCTACGAGCAGTACTTC.

The sample holds many counts of this clonotype. The CDR3 spells CASSSDRGRELFF. DNA for the CDR3: TGTGCCAGCTCATCAGACAGGGGCCGGGAGCTGTTTTTT. The chain uses TRBV18 and TRBJ2-2; 8 nucleotides agree with TRBD1. The germline V gene has CDR1 KGHSH and CDR2 LQKENI. The V segment lost 5 bases and the J segment 9 bases; nucleotides outside the gene matches: 5. The CDR3 runs to 13 residues.

On this clonotype: A far larger clone is one base from this, pointing to a likely read error. J is TRBJ2-3 and V is TRBV11-2, with D maybe TRBD1 (5 bases). This CDR3 has 18 residues. Germline V gene data show CDR1 as SGHAT and CDR2 as FQNNGV. V dropped 6 bases and J dropped 0 bases, with 22 bases sitting between them. CDR3 DNA sequence: TGTGCCAGCAGTGATGGGGCCAACGGCTCTCCTAGCACAGATACGCAGTATTTT. Protein: CASSDGANGSPSTDTQYF.

This clonotype was observed at least ten times. This chain connects TRBV20-1 to TRBJ1-1; D ambiguous. The germline CDR1 and CDR2 sequences are DFQATT and SNEGSKA (reference sequence). This CDR3 has 14 residues. Trimming shortened V by 5 bases and J by 5 bases, and 18 bases separated the two germline ends. The CDR3 bases are TGCAGTGCTCCTCGGGAGGGCGGTTTGACTGAAGCTTTCTTT. Amino acids: CSAPREGGLTEAFF.

This clonotype was seen at least ten times. This chain connects TRBV20-1 to TRBJ2-1; no definite D call. This CDR3 is built from 14 residues. Trimming took off 3 bases at V and 5 bases at J, with 14 bases between the two ends. Per germline, CDR1 DFQATT and CDR2 SNEGSKA (reference sequence). CDR3 amino acids: CSARVAPLNNEQFF. The CDR3, as DNA: TGCAGTGCTAGGGTTGCCCCCCTTAACAATGAGCAGTTCTTC.

There are a few counts of this clonotype. The rearrangement joins TRBV30 to TRBJ1-6, with D possibly TRBD1 on 5 matching bases. CDR3 length: 14 amino acids. Between the trimmed V and J ends, which lost 1 base and 5 bases, there was a span of 9 bases. Germline V gene lookup returns CDR1 GTSNPN and CDR2 SVGIG (reference sequence). The CDR3 region has the DNA TGTGCCTGGAGTGGGGGCCAGGATAATTCACCCCTCCACTTT. Its translation: CAWSGGQDNSPLHF.

This rearrangement joins TRBV5-1 to TRBJ1-5; no reliable D call. Trimming left V 3 bases short and J 6 bases short, with 16 bases between. CDR3 size: 15 residues. Germline-derived CDR1 and CDR2 are SGHRS and YFSETQ. The CDR3 reads CASSSGGHPGQPQHF. CDR3 DNA sequence: TGCGCCAGCAGCTCCGGTGGTCACCCAGGTCAGCCCCAGCATTTT.

This clonotype has ten or more counts. The chain is built from TRBV19 and TRBJ2-1; 12 bases fit TRBD2. The CDR3 contains 14 residues. Germline loops: CDR1 LNHDA, CDR2 SQIVND (reference sequence). V lost 5 bases to trimming and J lost 12 bases; unmatched junction nucleotides: 8. The CDR3 spells CASSASSGGAGQFF. The DNA for the CDR3 is TGTGCCAGTAGTGCCTCTAGCGGGGGGGCCGGGCAGTTCTTC.

The sample holds many counts of this clonotype. This sequence joins TRBV20-1 and TRBJ2-1, with D unclear. Germline V gene data show CDR1 as DFQATT and CDR2 as SNEGSKA (reference sequence). V lost 2 bases and J lost 3, with 11 bases in between. The CDR3 totals 14 residues. The CDR3 here is CSARPMNGYNEQFF. The DNA of the CDR3 is TGCAGTGCTAGACCCATGAACGGCTACAATGAGCAGTTCTTC.

This clonotype was found many times. The chain combines TRBV6-2 or TRBV6-3 with TRBJ2-2, with 9 positions matching TRBD2. V trimming: 6 bases; J trimming: 5 bases; junction bases outside the gene matches: 10. CDR3 length: 16 residues. Germline loops: CDR1 MNHEY, CDR2 SVGEGT. CDR3 loop: CASRALIAGGTGELFF. For the CDR3, the DNA is TGTGCCAGCAGAGCCCTGATTGCGGGGGGGACCGGGGAGCTGTTTTTT.

Many counts were recorded for this clonotype. This chain uses TRBV30 with TRBJ2-1; D gene unclear. The CDR3 is 14 amino acids. Per germline, CDR1 GTSNPN and CDR2 SVGIG (reference sequence). V lost 2 bases and J 4 bases, leaving 12 bases between the germline ends. The CDR3, as DNA: TGTGCCTGGAGTAGAAAACTTGGATACAATGAGCAGTTCTTC. Translating gives CAWSRKLGYNEQFF.

Remarks on this clonotype: It may be a read error: a sequence one base away is much more abundant. The chain carries TRBV7-9 and TRBJ2-7; weak D call: TRBD1 (7 bases). With 2 bases removed from V and 5 bases from J, the gap between germline ends came to 16 bases. Germline CDR1 reads SEHNR; CDR2 reads FQNEAQ (reference sequence). The CDR3 has 15 residues. In DNA, the CDR3 is TGTGCCAGCAGCTTACAGGGGGGAAGGCCCGACGAGCAGTACTTC. Residues: CASSLQGGRPDEQYF.

This clonotype was seen repeatedly, ten times or more. The J gene is TRBJ1-5, the V gene TRBV7-8; D gene unclear. Germline-derived CDR1 and CDR2 are SGHVS and FQNEAQ. The V and J ends lost 8 bases and 4 bases respectively, with 15 bases between them. The CDR3 is 14 amino acids. In nucleotides, the CDR3 is TGTGCCAGCGCACCCCGGGCCCGGAATCAGCCCCAGCATTTT. Translating it yields CASAPRARNQPQHF.

This clonotype was detected only a few times. The V and J genes are TRBV20-1 and TRBJ1-1, with no clear D. Trimming took off 5 bases at V and 1 base at J, with 11 bases between the two ends. CDR3 length: 13 amino acids. The V gene's germline CDR1 is DFQATT and CDR2 SNEGSKA (reference sequence). The CDR3 reads CSAGAPGNTEAFF. CDR3 bases: TGCAGTGCTGGAGCACCGGGGAACACTGAAGCTTTCTTT.

This clonotype was seen ten or more times. The chain joins TRBV5-4 to TRBJ2-5, with D perhaps matching TRBD1 (5 bases). Germline CDR1 and CDR2: SGHNT and YYREEE (reference sequence). Trimming removed 5 bases from V and 9 bases from J, with 14 bases in between. The CDR3 is made up of 12 amino acids. The DNA for the CDR3 is TGTGCCAGCAGTACAGCCGTAGGGGCCCAGTACTTC. Its protein is CASSTAVGAQYF. The complete variable domain, with remaining parts taken from reference TRBV5-4 and TRBJ2-5, reads ETGVTQSPTHLIKTRGQQVTLRCSSQSGHNTVSWYQQALGQGPQFIFQYYREEENGRGNFPPRFSGLQFPNYSSELNVNALELDDSALYLCASSTAVGAQYFGPGTRLLVL.

This clonotype was found many times. V usage is TRBV2 and J usage is TRBJ2-3, with 9 bases lining up with TRBD2. V trimming: 6 bases; J trimming: 3 bases; junction bases outside the gene matches: 4. This CDR3 region has 14 residues. The germline CDR1 and CDR2 sequences are SNHLY and FYNNEI. The CDR3, as DNA: TGTGCCAGCAGGAGCGGGGGGATTACAGATACGCAGTATTTT. Its translation is CASRSGGITDTQYF.

This clonotype was recorded many times. The chain uses TRBV6-2 or TRBV6-3 and TRBJ2-1; 8 nucleotides match TRBD2. V shed 7 bases and J 2 bases; nucleotides not matched to a gene: 7. This CDR3 has 15 residues. In germline, CDR1 is MNHEY, CDR2 SVGEGT. In DNA form, the CDR3 reads TGTGCCAGCACGGGGGGGTGGGGGCCCTACAATGAGCAGTTCTTC. Its translation is CASTGGWGPYNEQFF.

This clonotype was seen repeatedly, ten times or more. The genes are TRBV6-6 and TRBJ1-1, with 9 positions matching TRBD1. Germline-derived CDR1 and CDR2 are MNHNY and SVGAGI (reference sequence). The V segment lost 7 bases and the J segment 5 bases; nucleotides outside the gene matches: 11. The CDR3 consists of 15 residues. The CDR3 sequence is CASTDTTQGATEAFF. The CDR3 DNA reads as TGTGCCAGCACCGATACGACACAGGGGGCTACTGAAGCTTTCTTT.

This clonotype came up many times. The chain recombines TRBV7-9 with TRBJ2-7; 8 bases are shared with TRBD1. This CDR3 region has 14 residues. The ends lost 5 bases at V and 6 bases at J; junction bases unmatched: 9. The germline V gene has CDR1 SEHNR and CDR2 FQNEAQ (reference sequence). CDR3 in DNA: TGTGCCAGCAGCACGAATTCAGGGGGCTCCGAGCAGTACTTC. Its protein is CASSTNSGGSEQYF.

In its sample, this clonotype was seen many times. The V and J genes are TRBV2 and TRBJ1-5; tentatively, D is TRBD1 (5 bases). Germline CDR1 SNHLY, CDR2 FYNNEI. Between the trimmed V and J ends, which lost 1 base and 6 bases, there was a span of 7 bases. CDR3 size: 13 residues. In DNA form, the CDR3 reads TGTGCCAGCAGTGAAGGGGGGGTTCAGCCCCAGCATTTT. Translating gives CASSEGGVQPQHF.

The table lists this clonotype with many counts. The chain couples TRBV12-5 to TRBJ2-7; 9 bases align to TRBD1. The CDR3 runs to 19 residues. The ends lost 0 bases at V and 2 bases at J; junction bases unmatched: 14. The germline V gene has CDR1 LGHNT and CDR2 FRNRAP. CDR3 region: CASGLVTLGTGGNTYEQYF. The DNA for the CDR3 is TGTGCTAGTGGTTTGGTAACTCTGGGTACAGGGGGCAACACCTACGAGCAGTACTTC. Variable domain in full (rest from reference TRBV12-5 and TRBJ2-7): DARVTQTPRHKVTEMGQEVTMRCQPILGHNTVFWYRQTMMQGLELLAYFRNRAPLDDSGMPKDRFSAEMPDATLATLKIQPSEPRDSAVYFCASGLVTLGTGGNTYEQYFGPGTRLTVT.

This sequence joins TRBV20-1 and TRBJ2-4, with 11 bases matching TRBD2. Germline trimming cut 5 bases from V and 4 bases from J; bases unmatched to any gene: 13. This CDR3 is 17 amino acids long. Per the germline V gene, CDR1 is DFQATT and CDR2 is SNEGSKA (reference sequence). The CDR3 is CSAGLPGLAEKKNIQYF. The CDR3 DNA reads as TGCAGTGCTGGCCTACCGGGACTAGCGGAAAAAAAAAACATTCAGTACTTC.